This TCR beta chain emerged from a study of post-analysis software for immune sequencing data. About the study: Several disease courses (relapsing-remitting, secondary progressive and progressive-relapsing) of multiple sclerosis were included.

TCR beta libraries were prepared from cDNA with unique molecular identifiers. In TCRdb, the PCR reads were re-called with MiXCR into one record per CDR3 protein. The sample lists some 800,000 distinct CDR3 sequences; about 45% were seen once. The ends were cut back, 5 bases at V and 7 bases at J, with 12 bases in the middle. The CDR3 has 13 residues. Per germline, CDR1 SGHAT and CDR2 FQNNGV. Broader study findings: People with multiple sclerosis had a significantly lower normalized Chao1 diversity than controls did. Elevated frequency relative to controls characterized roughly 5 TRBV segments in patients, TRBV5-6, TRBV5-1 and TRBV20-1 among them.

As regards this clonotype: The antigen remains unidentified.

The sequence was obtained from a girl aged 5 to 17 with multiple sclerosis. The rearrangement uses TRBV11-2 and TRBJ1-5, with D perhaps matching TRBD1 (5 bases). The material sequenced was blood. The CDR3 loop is CASSRTRAQPQHF. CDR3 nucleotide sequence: TGTGCCAGCAGCCGAACCAGGGCGCAGCCCCAGCATTTT. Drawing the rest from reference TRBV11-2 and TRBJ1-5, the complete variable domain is EAGVAQSPRYKIIEKRQSVAFWCNPISGHATLYWYQQILGQGPKLLIQFQNNGVVDDSQLPKDRFSAERLKGVDSTLKIQPAKLEDSAVYLCASSRTRAQPQHFGDGTRLSIL.